The rows below give T cell receptor beta chains drawn from one sample of a study of T cell changes during pregnancy in multiple sclerosis. Using immunoSEQ multiplex PCR, the repertoire was profiled, and TCRdb retains in-frame clones only, with some absent. Of tens of thousands of clones listed, approximately 90% are singletons. The specimen was peripheral blood, collected in the second trimester of pregnancy. The receptors were sampled from a female donor in good health, enrolled as a control in a pregnancy study. Both conserved end residues are part of each CDR3. D genes are given only for firm matches. Clone size is given for some rows only: seen once, a few or many times, or a class if the clone is expanded.

j_call	clone_size	d_call	v_call	cdr3_nt	cdr3_aa
TRBJ1-6	-	-	TRBV5-5	TGTGCCAGCAGCTCAATGGGGGGAGTTAATTCACCCCTCCACTTT	CASSSMGGVNSPLHF
TRBJ2-2	-	TRBD1	TRBV4-3	TGCGCCAGCAGCCAAGAACTTAGTAACAGGGGGCGCGAGAGCGGGGAGCTGTTTTTT	CASSQELSNRGRESGELFF
TRBJ1-1	-	TRBD1	TRBV29-1	TGCAGCGTCTCAGGGGGAAGTCTCACCGAAGCTTTCTTT	CSVSGGSLTEAFF
TRBJ1-1	-	TRBD1	TRBV6-5	TGTGCCAGCAGTTACCAGGGGGTCACTGAAGCTTTCTTT	CASSYQGVTEAFF
TRBJ1-1	-	TRBD1	TRBV9	TGTGCCAGCAGCGCAGGACAGGGTCACACTGAAGCTTTCTTT	CASSAGQGHTEAFF
TRBJ1-5	-	TRBD1	TRBV19	TGTGCCACCCGGGACAGGGGTTTCCGCAATCAGCCCCAGCATTTT	CATRDRGFRNQPQHF
TRBJ2-5	-	-	TRBV6-1	TGTGCCAGCAGTACAATGACACTGGAGACCCAGTACTTC	CASSTMTLETQYF
TRBJ1-5	-	TRBD1	TRBV28	TGTGCCAGCAGTAGCTCACAGGGGTTGGATCAGCCCCAGCATTTT	CASSSSQGLDQPQHF
TRBJ2-1	-	TRBD2	TRBV25-1	TGTGCCAGCAGTGAACCGGCGGGAGATTCGTACAATGAGCAGTTCTTC	CASSEPAGDSYNEQFF
TRBJ2-5	-	-	TRBV7-3	TGTGCCAGCAGCTCCGGCGGACTCGAGACCCAGTACTTC	CASSSGGLETQYF
TRBJ2-1	-	TRBD2	TRBV15	TGTGCCACCAGCAGAGAACTAGCGGTCTCCAATGAGCAGTTCTTC	CATSRELAVSNEQFF
TRBJ2-1	-	TRBD2	TRBV18	TGTGCCAGCTCACCACCGGGACTAGCGGGAGTAAATGAGCAGTTCTTC	CASSPPGLAGVNEQFF
TRBJ2-1	-	-	TRBV6-1	TGTGCCAGCAGTGACGAAGCGGGCAGTTACAATGAGCAGTTCTTC	CASSDEAGSYNEQFF
TRBJ2-7	-	TRBD2	TRBV5-1	TGCGCCAGCAGCTTGATCACTAGCGGGCCTACCTACGAGCAGTACTTC	CASSLITSGPTYEQYF
TRBJ2-1	-	-	TRBV9	TGTGCCAGCAGCGTACAGGGGTACAATGAGCAGTTCTTC	CASSVQGYNEQFF
TRBJ2-1	-	-	TRBV5-1	TGCGCCAGCAGCTCGCGCGGGTATGAGCAGTTCTTC	CASSSRGYEQFF
TRBJ1-2	-	-	TRBV14	TGTGCCAGCAGCCAAGCTCGGTCAGGGGTATATGGCTACACCTTC	CASSQARSGVYGYTF
TRBJ2-1	once	TRBD2	TRBV9	TGTGCCAGCAGCGTAGGGAGCGGGATCCTGAATGAGCAGTTCTTC	CASSVGSGILNEQFF
TRBJ2-6	-	TRBD2	TRBV5-1	TGCGCCAGCAGCTTGCGGGGGGGGCTCCCCTCTGGGGCCAACGTCCTGACTTTC	CASSLRGGLPSGANVLTF
TRBJ1-1	-	TRBD1	TRBV2	TGTGCCAGCAGTGAGGGACAGGGAAGAACTGAAGCTTTCTTT	CASSEGQGRTEAFF
TRBJ1-4	few	-	TRBV4-1	TGCGCCAGCAGCCGACAGGCACTTGAAAAACTGTTTTTT	CASSRQALEKLFF
TRBJ1-1	-	TRBD1	TRBV19	TGTGCCAGTAGTTCAAGTCCCGGGACAGGCCCGGGGACTGAAGCTTTCTTT	CASSSSPGTGPGTEAFF
TRBJ2-1	-	TRBD1	TRBV19	TGTGCCAGTATGACAGGGGAAGGAACTTACAATGAGCAGTTCTTC	CASMTGEGTYNEQFF
TRBJ1-1	-	TRBD1	TRBV5-1	TGCGCCAGCAGCTTGGGGACAGGGGTCCTTGAAGCTTTCTTT	CASSLGTGVLEAFF
TRBJ2-7	-	-	TRBV10-3	TGTGCCATCAGTGGGCACGGGGGTAGCGCCTCCCCCTCCTACGAGCAGTACTTC	CAISGHGGSASPSYEQYF
TRBJ1-2	-	-	TRBV28	TGTGCCAGCAGTATCCTGACAGCTAACTATGGCTACACCTTC	CASSILTANYGYTF